This T cell receptor beta chain came from a study of shared clonotypes between healthy human individuals. Of note for this clone: As yet, its antigen is unknown.

Looked up from germline, CDR1 is SGDLS and CDR2 is YYNGEE. The CDR3 loop spans 14 amino acids. Trimming stripped 4 bases from V and 3 bases from J, with 14 bases between. The naive CD8 subset, CD45RO-negative cells positively selected for CCR7, excluded terminally differentiated effector memory CD45RA+ cells. Study-wide results and caveats: Among donors, the sharing of clonotypes was expected to be influenced by sequencing depth. Larger estimated richness was generally seen in naive subsets than in memory subsets.

An even split of each subset's genomic DNA across several immunoSEQ plates was performed. The data were produced by immunoSEQ multiplex PCR, yet TCRdb's version contains in-frame clones alone and is incomplete. Seen here are roughly 890,000 clones, around 93% observed once, and the top ten hold around 24%. The TCR sequence derives from a man aged 30 to 39 in good health. Input material: naive CD8+ T cells sorted from blood. The V call is TRBV9, the J call TRBJ2-7, with D possibly being TRBD1 (6 bases). The CDR3 sequence is CASSPGADFYEQYF. The CDR3 DNA reads TGTGCCAGCAGCCCAGGGGCAGATTTCTACGAGCAGTACTTC.